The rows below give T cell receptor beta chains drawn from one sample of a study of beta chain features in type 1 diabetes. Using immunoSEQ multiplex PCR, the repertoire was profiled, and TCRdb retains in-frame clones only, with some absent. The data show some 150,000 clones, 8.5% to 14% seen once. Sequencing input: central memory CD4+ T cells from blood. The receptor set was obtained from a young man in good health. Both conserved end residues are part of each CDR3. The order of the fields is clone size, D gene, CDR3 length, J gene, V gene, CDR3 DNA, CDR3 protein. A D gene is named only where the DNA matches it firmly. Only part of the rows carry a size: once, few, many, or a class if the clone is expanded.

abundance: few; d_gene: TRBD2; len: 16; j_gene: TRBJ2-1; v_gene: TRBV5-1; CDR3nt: TGCGCCAGCAGCCTGTCGGGACTAGCGGGGTACAATGAGCAGTTCTTC; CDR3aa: CASSLSGLAGYNEQFF
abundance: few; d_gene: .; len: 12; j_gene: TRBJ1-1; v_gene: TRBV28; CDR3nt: TGTGCCAGTCGAGGAGGGACCACTGAAGCTTTCTTT; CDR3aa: CASRGGTTEAFF
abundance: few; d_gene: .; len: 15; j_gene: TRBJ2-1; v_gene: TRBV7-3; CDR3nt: TGTGCCAGCAGCTTTAATCTCGGTCGGGAAAATGAGCAGTTCTTC; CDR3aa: CASSFNLGRENEQFF
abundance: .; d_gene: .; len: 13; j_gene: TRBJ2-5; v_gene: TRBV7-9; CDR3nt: TGTGCCAGCAGCCCAGGGGTTCGCGAGACCCAGTACTTC; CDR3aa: CASSPGVRETQYF
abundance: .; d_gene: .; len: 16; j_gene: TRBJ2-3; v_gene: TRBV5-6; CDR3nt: TGTGCCAGCAGCTCCTTGACCCTTACCCCCACAGATACGCAGTATTTT; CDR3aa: CASSSLTLTPTDTQYF
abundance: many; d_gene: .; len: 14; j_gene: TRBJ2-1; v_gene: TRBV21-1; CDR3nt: TGTGCCAGCAGCAAACCGGACCGGGGCGATGAGCAGTTCTTC; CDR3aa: CASSKPDRGDEQFF
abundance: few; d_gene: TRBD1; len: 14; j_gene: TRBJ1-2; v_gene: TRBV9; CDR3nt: TGTGCCAGCAGCCCCCACGGGACAGTATATGGCTACACCTTC; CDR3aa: CASSPHGTVYGYTF
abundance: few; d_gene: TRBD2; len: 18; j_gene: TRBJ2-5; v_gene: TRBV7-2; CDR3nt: TGTGCCAGCAGCTTAGGGAGGCTAGCGGGCAATGGGGGAGAGACCCAGTACTTC; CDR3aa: CASSLGRLAGNGGETQYF
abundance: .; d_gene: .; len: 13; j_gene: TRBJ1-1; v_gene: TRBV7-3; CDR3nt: TGTGCCAGCAGCGCCCAAGAGAACACTGAAGCTTTCTTT; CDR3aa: CASSAQENTEAFF
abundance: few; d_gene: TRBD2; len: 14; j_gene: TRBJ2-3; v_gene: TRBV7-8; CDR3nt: TGTGCCAGCAGCTTAAGCGGGAAGTCAGATACGCAGTATTTT; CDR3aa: CASSLSGKSDTQYF
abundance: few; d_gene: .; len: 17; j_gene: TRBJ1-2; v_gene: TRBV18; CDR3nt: TGTGCCAGCTCACCATTCTCGCAGGGACGGATTGTAAGTGGCTACACCTTC; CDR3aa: CASSPFSQGRIVSGYTF
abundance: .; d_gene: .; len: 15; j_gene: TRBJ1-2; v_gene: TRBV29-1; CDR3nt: TGCAGCGTTGTGGGGACAACGCCCACCTTCCAGGGCTACACCTTC; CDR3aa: CSVVGTTPTFQGYTF
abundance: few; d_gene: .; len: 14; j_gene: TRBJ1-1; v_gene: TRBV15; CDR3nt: TGTGCCACCAGCAGAGGCATTGAGAACACTGAAGCTTTCTTT; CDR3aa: CATSRGIENTEAFF
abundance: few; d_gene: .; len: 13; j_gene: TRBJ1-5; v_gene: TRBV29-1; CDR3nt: TGCAGCGTTTTAACAGGGCAGGATCAGCCCCAGCATTTT; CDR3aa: CSVLTGQDQPQHF
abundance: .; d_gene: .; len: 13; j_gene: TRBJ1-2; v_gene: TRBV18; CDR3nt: TGTGCCAGCTCACCACTAGAGAGCTATGGCTACACCTTC; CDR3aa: CASSPLESYGYTF
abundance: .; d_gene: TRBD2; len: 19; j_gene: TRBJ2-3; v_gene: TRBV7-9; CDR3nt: TGTGCCAGCAGCCCCGGGACTAGCGGGAGTCGTTGGGGCACAGATACGCAGTATTTT; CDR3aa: CASSPGTSGSRWGTDTQYF
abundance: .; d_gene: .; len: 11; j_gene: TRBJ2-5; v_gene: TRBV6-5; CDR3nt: TGTGCCAGCAGTTACTATGAGACCCAGTACTTC; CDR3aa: CASSYYETQYF
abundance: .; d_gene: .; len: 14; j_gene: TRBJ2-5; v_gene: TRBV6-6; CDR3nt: TGTGCCAGCAGGGAGTCGCCGGGGCAAGAGACCCAGTACTTC; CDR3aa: CASRESPGQETQYF
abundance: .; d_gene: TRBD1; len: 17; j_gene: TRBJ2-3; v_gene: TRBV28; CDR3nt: TGTGCCAGCAGCCGTCCCGGGACAGGGACCAGCACAGATACGCAGTATTTT; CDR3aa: CASSRPGTGTSTDTQYF
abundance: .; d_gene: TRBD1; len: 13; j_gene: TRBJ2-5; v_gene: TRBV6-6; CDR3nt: TGTGCCAGCAGGCGACAGGGGATGGAGACCCAGTACTTC; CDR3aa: CASRRQGMETQYF
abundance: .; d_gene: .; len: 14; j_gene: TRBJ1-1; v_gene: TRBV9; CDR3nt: TGTGCCAGCAGCGTAGATGGGAGATGGACTGAAGCTTTCTTT; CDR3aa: CASSVDGRWTEAFF
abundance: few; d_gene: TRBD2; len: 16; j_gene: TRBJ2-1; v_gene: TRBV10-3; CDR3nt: TGTGCCATCAGCGACCGTACTAGCGGGAGTCGGGATGAGCAGTTCTTC; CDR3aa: CAISDRTSGSRDEQFF
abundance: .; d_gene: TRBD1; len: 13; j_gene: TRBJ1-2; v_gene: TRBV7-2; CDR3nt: TGTGCCAGCAGCTATGACAGGGTGTATGGCTACACCTTC; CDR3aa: CASSYDRVYGYTF
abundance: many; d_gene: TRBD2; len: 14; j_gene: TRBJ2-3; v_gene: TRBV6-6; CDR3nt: TGTGCCAGCAGTTACCTAGCGGGTGCAGATACGCAGTATTTT; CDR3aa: CASSYLAGADTQYF
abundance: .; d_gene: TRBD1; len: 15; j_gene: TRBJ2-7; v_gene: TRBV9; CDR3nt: TGTGCCAGCAGCGTAGAGGCAGGGGGCGGCTACGAGCAGTACTTC; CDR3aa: CASSVEAGGGYEQYF
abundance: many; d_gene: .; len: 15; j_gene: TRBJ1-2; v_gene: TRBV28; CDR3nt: TGTGCCAGCCTCCCGGGGGGGCGTGAAGGGTACGGCTACACCTTC; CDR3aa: CASLPGGREGYGYTF
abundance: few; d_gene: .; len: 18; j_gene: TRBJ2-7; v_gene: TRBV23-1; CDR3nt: TGCGCCAGCAGTCTCGGAATCCAACAGCTTCCGAGCTCCTACGAGCAGTACTTC; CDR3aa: CASSLGIQQLPSSYEQYF
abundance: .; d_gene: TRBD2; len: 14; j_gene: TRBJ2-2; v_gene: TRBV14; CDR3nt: TGTGCCAGCAGCCAAGCGGGAGGCAGGCGGGAGCTGTTTTTT; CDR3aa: CASSQAGGRRELFF
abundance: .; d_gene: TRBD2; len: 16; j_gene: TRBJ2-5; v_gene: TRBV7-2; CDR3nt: TGTGCCAGCAGCTTAGGTCGAGCGGGGGCCGGAAAGACCCAGTACTTC; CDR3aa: CASSLGRAGAGKTQYF
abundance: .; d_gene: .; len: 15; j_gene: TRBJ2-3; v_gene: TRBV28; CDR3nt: TGTGCCAGCAGTTTAATAGGAGGTGGCACCGATACGCAGTATTTT; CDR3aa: CASSLIGGGTDTQYF
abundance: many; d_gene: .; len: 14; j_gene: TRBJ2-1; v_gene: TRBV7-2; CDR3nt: TGTGCCAGCAGCTCGAAAACCCCTAGCGTTACTCAGTTCTTC; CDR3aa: CASSSKTPSVTQFF
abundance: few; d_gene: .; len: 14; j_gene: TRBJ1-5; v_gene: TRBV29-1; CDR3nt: TGCAGCGTTCGGAGCCCTGGGAGCAATCAGCCCCAGCATTTT; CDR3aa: CSVRSPGSNQPQHF
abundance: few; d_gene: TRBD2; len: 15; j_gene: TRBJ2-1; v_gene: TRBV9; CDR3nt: TGTGCCAGCAGCTCCCGACTAGCAGGGTACAATGAGCAGTTCTTC; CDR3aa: CASSSRLAGYNEQFF
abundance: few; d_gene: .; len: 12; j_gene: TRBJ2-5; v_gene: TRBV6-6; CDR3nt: TGTGCCACCGCGGGACATGGGGAGACCCAGTACTTC; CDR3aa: CATAGHGETQYF
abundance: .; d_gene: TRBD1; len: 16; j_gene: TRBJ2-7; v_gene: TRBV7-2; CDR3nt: TGTGCCAGCAGCTTGCACGGGACAGGGAGCTCCTACGAGCAGTACTTC; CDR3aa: CASSLHGTGSSYEQYF
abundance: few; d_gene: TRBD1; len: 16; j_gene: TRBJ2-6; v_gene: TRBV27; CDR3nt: TGTGCCAGCAGGGACAGGGGGAACTCTGGGGCCAACGTCCTGACTTTC; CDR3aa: CASRDRGNSGANVLTF
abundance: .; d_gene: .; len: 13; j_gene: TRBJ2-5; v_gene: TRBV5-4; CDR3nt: TGTGCCAGCATGGGGTCAAGGGGTGAGACCCAGTACTTC; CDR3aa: CASMGSRGETQYF
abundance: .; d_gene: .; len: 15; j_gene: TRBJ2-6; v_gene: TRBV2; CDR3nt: TGTGCCAGCACCCTGCGGCGCTCTGGGGCCAACGTCCTGACTTTC; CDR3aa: CASTLRRSGANVLTF
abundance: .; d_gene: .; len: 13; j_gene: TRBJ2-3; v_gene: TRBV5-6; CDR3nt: TGTGCCAGCAGCTTGCTGGGTACAGATACGCAGTATTTT; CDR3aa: CASSLLGTDTQYF
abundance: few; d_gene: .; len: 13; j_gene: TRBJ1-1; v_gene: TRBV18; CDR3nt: TGTGCCAGCTCACCTGGATTGAACACTGAAGCTTTCTTT; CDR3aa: CASSPGLNTEAFF
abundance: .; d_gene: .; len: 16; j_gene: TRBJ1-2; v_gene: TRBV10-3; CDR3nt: TGTGCCATCAGACCAAGAAACGTACAGGGTGACTATGGCTACACCTTC; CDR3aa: CAIRPRNVQGDYGYTF
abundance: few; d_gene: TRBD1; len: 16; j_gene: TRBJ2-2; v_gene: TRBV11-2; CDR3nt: TGTGCCAGCAGCTTATTCGGGACAGGGGGAACCGGGGAGCTGTTTTTT; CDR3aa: CASSLFGTGGTGELFF
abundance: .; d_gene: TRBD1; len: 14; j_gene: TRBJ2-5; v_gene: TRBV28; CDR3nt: TGTGCCAGCAGCCGCAGGGGGCGCCGAGAGACCCAGTACTTC; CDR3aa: CASSRRGRRETQYF
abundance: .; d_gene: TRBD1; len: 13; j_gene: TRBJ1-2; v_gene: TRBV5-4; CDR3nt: TGTGCCACCACGACAGGGACGAACTATGGCTACACCTTC; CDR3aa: CATTTGTNYGYTF
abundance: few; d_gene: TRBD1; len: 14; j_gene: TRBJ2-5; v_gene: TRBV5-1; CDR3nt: TGCGCCAGCAGCTTAGGGACAGGCCAAGAGACCCAGTACTTC; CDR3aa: CASSLGTGQETQYF
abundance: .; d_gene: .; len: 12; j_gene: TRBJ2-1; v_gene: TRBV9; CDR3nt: TGTGCCAGCAGCGGCGGCTACAATGAGCAGTTCTTC; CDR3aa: CASSGGYNEQFF
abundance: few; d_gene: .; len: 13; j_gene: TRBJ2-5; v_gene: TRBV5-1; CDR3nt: TGCGCCAGCAGCCCCAGCGGAGAAGAGACCCAGTACTTC; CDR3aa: CASSPSGEETQYF
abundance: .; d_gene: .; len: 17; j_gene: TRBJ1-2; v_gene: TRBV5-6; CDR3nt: TGTGCCAGCAGCTTCCGTCCCCAGGGGACGGGGAAAGATGGCTACACCTTC; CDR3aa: CASSFRPQGTGKDGYTF
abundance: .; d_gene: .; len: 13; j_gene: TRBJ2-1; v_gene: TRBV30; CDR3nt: TGTGCCTGGAATACGCAAAAGTACAATGAGCAGTTCTTC; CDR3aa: CAWNTQKYNEQFF
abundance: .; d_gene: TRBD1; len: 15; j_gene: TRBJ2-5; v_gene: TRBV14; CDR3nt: TGTGCCAGCAGCCAAATCGACAGGGATGGTGCCAACCAGTACTTC; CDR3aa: CASSQIDRDGANQYF
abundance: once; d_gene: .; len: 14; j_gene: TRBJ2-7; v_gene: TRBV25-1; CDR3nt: TGTGCCAGCAGTGATTCGGGGACTTTGTACGAGCAGTACTTC; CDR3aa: CASSDSGTLYEQYF
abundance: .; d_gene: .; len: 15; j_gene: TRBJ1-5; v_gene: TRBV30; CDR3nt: TGTGCCTGGAGTGTAAGTTCAGGGATCCATCAGCCCCAGCATTTT; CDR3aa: CAWSVSSGIHQPQHF
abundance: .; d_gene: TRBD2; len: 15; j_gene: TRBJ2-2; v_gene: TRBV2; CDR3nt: TGTGCCAGCAGAACCGGGACTAGCAACACCGGGGAGCTGTTTTTT; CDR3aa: CASRTGTSNTGELFF
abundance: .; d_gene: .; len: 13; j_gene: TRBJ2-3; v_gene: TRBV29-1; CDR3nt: TGCAGCGTTACTGGGGGTTCCACAGATACGCAGTATTTT; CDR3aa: CSVTGGSTDTQYF
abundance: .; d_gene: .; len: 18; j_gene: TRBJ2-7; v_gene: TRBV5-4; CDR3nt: TGTGCCAGCAGCCCGCGTCCCCAGCCGGGCCGTGGGACCTACGAGCAGTACTTC; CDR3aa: CASSPRPQPGRGTYEQYF
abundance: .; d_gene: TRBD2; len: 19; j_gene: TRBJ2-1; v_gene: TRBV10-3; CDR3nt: TGTGCCATCAGTGAGTCAGGTAGCGGGACCACTATATCCTACAATGAGCAGTTCTTC; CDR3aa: CAISESGSGTTISYNEQFF